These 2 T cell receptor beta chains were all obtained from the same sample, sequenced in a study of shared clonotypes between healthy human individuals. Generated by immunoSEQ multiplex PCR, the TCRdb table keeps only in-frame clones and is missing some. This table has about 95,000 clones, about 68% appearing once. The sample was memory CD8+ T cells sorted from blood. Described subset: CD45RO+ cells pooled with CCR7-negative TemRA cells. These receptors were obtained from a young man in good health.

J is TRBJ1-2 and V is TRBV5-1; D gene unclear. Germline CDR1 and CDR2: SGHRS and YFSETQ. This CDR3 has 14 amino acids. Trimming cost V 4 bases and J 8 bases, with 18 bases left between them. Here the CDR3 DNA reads TGCGCCAGCAGCGCCCTCCCGGGAGTAGACGGCTACACCTTC. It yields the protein CASSALPGVDGYTF.

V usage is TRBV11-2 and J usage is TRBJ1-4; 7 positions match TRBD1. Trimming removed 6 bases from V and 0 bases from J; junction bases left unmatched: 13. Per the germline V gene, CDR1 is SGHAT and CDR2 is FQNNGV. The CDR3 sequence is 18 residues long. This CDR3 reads CASSPLGQDVATNEKLFF. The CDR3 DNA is TGTGCCAGCAGTCCCCTCGGACAGGACGTTGCAACTAATGAAAAACTGTTTTTT.